This entry lists 5 T cell receptor beta chains sequenced from one sample in a study of early T cells in non-severe SARS-CoV-2 infection. TCRdb reprocessed the 5' RACE reads via MiXCR and lists one record per CDR3 protein. The sample includes 55,000 to 75,000 distinct CDR3 sequences, under 10% of them seen just once. Material for sequencing was whole blood. The receptors shown here come from an adult who was a healthcare worker with PCR-confirmed SARS-CoV-2 infection or an uninfected control (not recorded which).

Concerning this clonotype: A read error is possible here, since a much larger clone lies one base away. This chain uses TRBV15 with TRBJ2-3, with 7 nucleotides matching TRBD1. The CDR3 is made up of 14 amino acids. Germline CDR1 LNHNV, CDR2 YYDKDF (reference sequence). The CDR3 coding sequence is TGTGTCACCAGCAGCCGACAGGGAACAGATACGCAGTATTTT. Protein product: CVTSSRQGTDTQYF.

There are many counts of this clonotype. The chain combines TRBV10-3 with TRBJ2-1, with 8 bases aligning to TRBD2. Germline V gene sequence: CDR1 ENHRY, CDR2 SYGVKD. CDR3 length: 16 amino acids. Losses at the gene ends were 4 bases for V and 2 bases for J; bases not matched to a gene: 7. CDR3 protein: CAISGRREVPYNEQFF. CDR3 nucleotide sequence: TGTGCCATCAGTGGGCGGCGGGAGGTCCCCTACAATGAGCAGTTCTTC.

The genes are TRBV12-3 or TRBV12-4 and TRBJ2-1; D possibly matches TRBD1 or TRBD2 (5 bases each). V lost 3 bases, J lost 1 base, and 7 bases lay in between. This CDR3 has 14 amino acids. The CDR3 DNA follows: TGTGCCAGCAGTTTGGGGGATTCCTACAATGAGCAGTTCTTC. Translating it yields CASSLGDSYNEQFF.

The rearrangement uses TRBV30 and TRBJ2-2; D not resolved. CDR1 and CDR2 (germline): GTSNPN, SVGIG (reference sequence). The CDR3 loop spans 13 amino acids. Between the trimmed V and J ends, which lost 2 bases and 4 bases, there was a span of 8 bases. CDR3 bases: TGTGCCTGGAGTATTGATTTCACCGGGGAGCTGTTTTTT. This encodes CAWSIDFTGELFF.

This clonotype was recorded a few times. The chain couples TRBV7-9 to TRBJ2-1, with TRBD2 matching 10 bases. The germline gives CDR1 SEHNR, CDR2 FQNEAQ (reference sequence). Trimming removed 5 bases from V and 3 bases from J; junction bases left unmatched: 4. The CDR3 totals 15 residues. The CDR3 sequence: CASSAGLADYNEQFF. In DNA, the CDR3 is TGTGCCAGCAGCGCAGGACTAGCGGACTACAATGAGCAGTTCTTC.